This T cell receptor (beta chain) was retrieved from a study of response to subunit inactivated influenza vaccine. General observations from the study: There was a suggestion from the authors that each seasonal influenza vaccination recruits few new T cells.

This clonotype has a count of ten or more. Its antigen is as yet unknown. One entry per CDR3 protein, called by TCRdb with MiXCR from the RT-PCR reads. Of about 520,000 distinct CDR3 sequences in the sample, less than 7.5% were seen once. Germline V gene lookup returns CDR1 LGHDT and CDR2 YNNKEL (reference sequence). Trimming at V came to 3 bases and at J to 8 bases, leaving 4 bases not matched to a gene. This CDR3 is built from 13 residues. The clonotype originates from a man between 50 and 70 years old who received an inactivated influenza vaccine. This rearrangement joins TRBV3-1 to TRBJ2-1, with 7 bases identical to TRBD2. This specimen was PBMCs from blood, taken around 2 years after vaccination. In DNA form, the CDR3 reads TGTGCCAGCAGCCATCGGGGGAGGGATGAGCAGTTCTTC. Protein product: CASSHRGRDEQFF.